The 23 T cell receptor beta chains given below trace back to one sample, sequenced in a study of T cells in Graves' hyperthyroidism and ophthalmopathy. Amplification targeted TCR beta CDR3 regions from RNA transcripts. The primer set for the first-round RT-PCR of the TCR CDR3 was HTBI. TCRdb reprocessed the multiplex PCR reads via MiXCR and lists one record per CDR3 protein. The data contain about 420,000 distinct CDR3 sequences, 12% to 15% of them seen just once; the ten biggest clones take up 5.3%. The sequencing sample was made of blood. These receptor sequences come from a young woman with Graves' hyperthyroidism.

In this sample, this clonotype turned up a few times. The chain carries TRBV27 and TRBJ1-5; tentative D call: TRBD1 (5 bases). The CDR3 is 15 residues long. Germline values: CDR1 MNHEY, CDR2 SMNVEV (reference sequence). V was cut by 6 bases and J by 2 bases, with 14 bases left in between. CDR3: CASSLSWGGNQPQHF. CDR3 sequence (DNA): TGTGCCAGCAGCCTCTCCTGGGGGGGCAATCAGCCCCAGCATTTT.

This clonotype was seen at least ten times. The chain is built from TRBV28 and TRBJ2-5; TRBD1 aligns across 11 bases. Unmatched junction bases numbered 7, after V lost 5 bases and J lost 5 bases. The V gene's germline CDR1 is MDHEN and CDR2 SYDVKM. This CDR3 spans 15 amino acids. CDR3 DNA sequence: TGTGCCAGCAGTCGCAGGACAGGGGGCTTGGAGACCCAGTACTTC. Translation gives CASSRRTGGLETQYF.

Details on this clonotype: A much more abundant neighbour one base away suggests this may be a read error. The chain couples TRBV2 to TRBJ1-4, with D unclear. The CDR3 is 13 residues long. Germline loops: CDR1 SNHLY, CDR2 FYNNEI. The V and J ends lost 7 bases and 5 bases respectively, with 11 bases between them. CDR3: CASTGELNEKLFF. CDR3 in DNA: TGTGCCAGCACCGGAGAGCTAAATGAAAAACTGTTTTTT. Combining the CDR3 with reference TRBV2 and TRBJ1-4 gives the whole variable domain EPEVTQTPSHQVTQMGQEVILRCVPISNHLYFYWYRQILGQKVEFLVSFYNNEISEKSEIFDDQFSVERPDGSNFTLKIRSTKLEDSAMYFCASTGELNEKLFFGSGTQLSVL.

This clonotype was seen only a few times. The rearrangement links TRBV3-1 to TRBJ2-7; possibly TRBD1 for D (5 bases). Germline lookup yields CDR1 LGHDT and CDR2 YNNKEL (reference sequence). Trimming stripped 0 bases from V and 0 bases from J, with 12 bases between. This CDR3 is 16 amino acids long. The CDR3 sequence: CASSQDLRQSSYEQYF. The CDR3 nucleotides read TGTGCCAGCAGCCAAGATCTACGACAGAGCTCCTACGAGCAGTACTTC.

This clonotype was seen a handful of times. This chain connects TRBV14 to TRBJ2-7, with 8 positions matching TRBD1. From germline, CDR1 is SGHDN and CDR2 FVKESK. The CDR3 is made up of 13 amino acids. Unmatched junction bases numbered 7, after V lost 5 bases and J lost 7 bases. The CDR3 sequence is CASSFGQGLEQYF. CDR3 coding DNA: TGTGCCAGCAGCTTCGGACAGGGTTTGGAGCAGTACTTC.

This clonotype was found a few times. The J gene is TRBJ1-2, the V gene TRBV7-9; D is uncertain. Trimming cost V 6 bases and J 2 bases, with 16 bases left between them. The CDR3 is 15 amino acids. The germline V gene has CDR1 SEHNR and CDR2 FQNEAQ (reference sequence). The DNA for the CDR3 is TGTGCCAGCAGACCCCATGACATGCCCAACTATGGCTACACCTTC. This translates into CASRPHDMPNYGYTF. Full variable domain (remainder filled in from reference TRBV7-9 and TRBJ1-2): DTGVSQNPRHKITKRGQNVTFRCDPISEHNRLYWYRQTLGQGPEFLTYFQNEAQLEKSRLLSDRFSAERPKGSFSTLEIQRTEQGDSAMYLCASRPHDMPNYGYTFGSGTRLTVV.

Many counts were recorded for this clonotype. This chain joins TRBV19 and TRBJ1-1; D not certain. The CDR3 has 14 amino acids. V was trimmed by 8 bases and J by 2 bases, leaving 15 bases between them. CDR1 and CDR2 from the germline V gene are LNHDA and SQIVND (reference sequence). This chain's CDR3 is CASRSAELNTEAFF. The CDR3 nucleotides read TGTGCCAGTCGGTCGGCAGAACTTAACACTGAAGCTTTCTTT. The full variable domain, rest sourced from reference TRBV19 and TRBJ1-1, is DGGITQSPKYLFRKEGQNVTLSCEQNLNHDAMYWYRQDPGQGLRLIYYSQIVNDFQKGDIAEGYSVSREKKESFPLTVTSAQKNPTAFYLCASRSAELNTEAFFGQGTRLTVV.

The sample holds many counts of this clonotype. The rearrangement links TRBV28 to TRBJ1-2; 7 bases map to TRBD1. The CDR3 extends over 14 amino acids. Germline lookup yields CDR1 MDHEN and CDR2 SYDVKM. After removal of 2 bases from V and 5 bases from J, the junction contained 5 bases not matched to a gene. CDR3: CASSLLGGLYGYTF. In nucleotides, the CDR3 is TGTGCCAGCAGTTTACTAGGGGGCTTGTATGGCTACACCTTC.

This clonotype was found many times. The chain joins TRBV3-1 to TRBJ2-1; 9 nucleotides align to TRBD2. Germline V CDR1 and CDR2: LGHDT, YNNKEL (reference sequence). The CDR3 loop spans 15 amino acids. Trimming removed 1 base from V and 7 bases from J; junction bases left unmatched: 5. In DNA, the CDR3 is TGTGCCAGCAGCCAAGTGGCTAGCGGGACTAATGAGCAGTTCTTC. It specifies CASSQVASGTNEQFF.

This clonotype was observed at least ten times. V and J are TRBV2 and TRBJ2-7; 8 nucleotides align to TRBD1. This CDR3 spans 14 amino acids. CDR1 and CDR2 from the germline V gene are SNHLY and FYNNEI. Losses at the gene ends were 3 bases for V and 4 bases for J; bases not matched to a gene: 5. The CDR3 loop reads CASSEDRESYEQYF. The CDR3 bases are TGTGCCAGCAGTGAGGACAGGGAATCTTACGAGCAGTACTTC.

The CDR3 sequence is CASSQDLATYTIYF. The CDR3 coding sequence is TGCGCCAGCAGCCAAGACCTGGCGACTTACACCATATATTTT. The genes are TRBV4-1 and TRBJ1-3; D remains ambiguous. The germline gives CDR1 MGHRA, CDR2 YSYEKL. V gave up 0 bases and J gave up 8 bases, with 11 bases separating them. The CDR3 length is 14 residues.

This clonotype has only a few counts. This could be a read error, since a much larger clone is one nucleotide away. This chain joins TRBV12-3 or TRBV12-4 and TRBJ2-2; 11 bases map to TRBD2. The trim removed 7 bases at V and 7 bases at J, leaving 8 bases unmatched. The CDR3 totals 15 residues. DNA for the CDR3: TGTGCCAGCATAGCGGGAGGGCCCGACATCGGGGAGCTGTTTTTT. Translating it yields CASIAGGPDIGELFF.

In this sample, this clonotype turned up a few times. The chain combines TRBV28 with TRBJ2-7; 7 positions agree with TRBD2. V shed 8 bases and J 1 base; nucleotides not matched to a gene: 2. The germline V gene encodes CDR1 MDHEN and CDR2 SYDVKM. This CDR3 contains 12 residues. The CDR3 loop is CASGLVSYEQYF. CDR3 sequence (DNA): TGTGCCAGCGGACTAGTATCCTACGAGCAGTACTTC.

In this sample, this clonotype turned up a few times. Here the CDR3 DNA reads TGCAGTGCTAGTTTTAGGGTTAGCGGCGCCAATGAGCAGTTCTTC. It yields the protein CSASFRVSGANEQFF. This chain uses TRBV20-1 with TRBJ2-1; D possibly corresponds to TRBD2 (6 bases). V was clipped by 3 bases and J by 6 bases, with 18 bases between them. Germline loops: CDR1 DFQATT, CDR2 SNEGSKA (reference sequence). The CDR3 is 15 amino acids.

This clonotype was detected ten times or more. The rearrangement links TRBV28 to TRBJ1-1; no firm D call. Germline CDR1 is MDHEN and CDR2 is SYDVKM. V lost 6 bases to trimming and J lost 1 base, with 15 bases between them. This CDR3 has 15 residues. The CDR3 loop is CASSGTWWGNTEAFF. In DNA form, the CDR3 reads TGTGCCAGCAGCGGTACTTGGTGGGGGAACACTGAAGCTTTCTTT.

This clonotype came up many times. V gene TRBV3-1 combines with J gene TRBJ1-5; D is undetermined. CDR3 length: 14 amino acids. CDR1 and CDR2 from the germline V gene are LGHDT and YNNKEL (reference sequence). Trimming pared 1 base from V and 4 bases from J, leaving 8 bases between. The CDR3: CASSQVLGNQPQHF. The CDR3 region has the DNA TGTGCCAGCAGCCAAGTTTTGGGGAATCAGCCCCAGCATTTT.

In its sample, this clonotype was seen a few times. As DNA, the CDR3 is TGTGCCAGCAGCTTGGAGGCGAGGAACACTGAAGCTTTCTTT. Its protein is CASSLEARNTEAFF. V and J are TRBV5-4 and TRBJ1-1; D remains unclear. This CDR3 has 14 amino acids. Looked up from germline, CDR1 is SGHNT and CDR2 is YYREEE (reference sequence). V gave up 0 bases and J gave up 1 base, with 7 bases separating them.

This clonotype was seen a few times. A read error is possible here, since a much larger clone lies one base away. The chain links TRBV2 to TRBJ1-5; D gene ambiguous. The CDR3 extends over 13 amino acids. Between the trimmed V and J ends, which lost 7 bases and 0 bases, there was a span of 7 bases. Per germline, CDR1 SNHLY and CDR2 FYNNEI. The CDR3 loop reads CASTENSNQPQHF. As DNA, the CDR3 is TGTGCCAGCACGGAGAATAGCAATCAGCCCCAGCATTTT. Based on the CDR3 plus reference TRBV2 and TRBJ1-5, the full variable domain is EPEVTQTPSHQVTQMGQEVILRCVPISNHLYFYWYRQILGQKVEFLVSFYNNEISEKSEIFDDQFSVERPDGSNFTLKIRSTKLEDSAMYFCASTENSNQPQHFGDGTRLSIL.

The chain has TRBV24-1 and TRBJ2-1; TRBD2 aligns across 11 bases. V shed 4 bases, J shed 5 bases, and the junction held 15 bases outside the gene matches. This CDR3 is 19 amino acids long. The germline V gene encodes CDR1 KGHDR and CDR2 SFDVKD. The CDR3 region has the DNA TGTGCCACCAGTGACAACCCGCCCCACAGGGGACTAGCGGACAATGAGCAGTTCTTC. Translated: CATSDNPPHRGLADNEQFF.

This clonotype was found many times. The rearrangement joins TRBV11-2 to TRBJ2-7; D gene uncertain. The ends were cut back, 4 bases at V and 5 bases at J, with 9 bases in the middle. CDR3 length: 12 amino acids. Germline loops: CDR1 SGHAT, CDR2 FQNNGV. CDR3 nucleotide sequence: TGTGCCAGCAGCTATTCGACCCACGAGCAGTACTTC. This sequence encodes CASSYSTHEQYF. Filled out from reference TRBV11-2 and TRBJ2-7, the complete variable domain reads EAGVAQSPRYKIIEKRQSVAFWCNPISGHATLYWYQQILGQGPKLLIQFQNNGVVDDSQLPKDRFSAERLKGVDSTLKIQPAKLEDSAVYLCASSYSTHEQYFGPGTRLTVT.

The CDR3 sequence: CAISVDSSYNEQFF. CDR3 coding DNA: TGTGCCATCAGTGTCGACAGCTCCTACAATGAGCAGTTCTTC. The chain couples TRBV10-3 to TRBJ2-1; D possibly corresponds to TRBD1 (5 bases). The V and J ends lost 4 bases and 0 bases respectively, with 7 bases between them. This CDR3 comprises 14 residues. The germline V gene has CDR1 ENHRY and CDR2 SYGVKD.

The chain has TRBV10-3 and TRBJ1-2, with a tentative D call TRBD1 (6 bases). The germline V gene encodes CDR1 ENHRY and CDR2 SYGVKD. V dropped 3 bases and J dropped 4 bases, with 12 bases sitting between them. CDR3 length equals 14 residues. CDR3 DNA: TGTGCCATCAGTGAATTAACAGGGATCTATGGCTACACCTTC. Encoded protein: CAISELTGIYGYTF.

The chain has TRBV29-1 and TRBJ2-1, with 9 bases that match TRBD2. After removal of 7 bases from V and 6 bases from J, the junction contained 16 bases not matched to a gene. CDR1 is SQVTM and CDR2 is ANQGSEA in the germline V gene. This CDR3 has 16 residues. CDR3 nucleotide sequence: TGCAGCGCCAATTACATACTAGCGGGCACACTCAATGAGCAGTTCTTC. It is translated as CSANYILAGTLNEQFF.